This paragraph reports one TCR beta chain. Its antigen is as yet unknown. Use of 60 Vbeta and 13 Jbeta primers characterized the PCR. Assay used: immunoSEQ multiplex PCR; TCRdb lists only in-frame clones, some missing. The sample contains some 250,000 clones, approximately 81% of which appear only once. This sample was included in a study of cytomegalovirus exposure and HLA in healthy donors. Study at large: Earlier results showed 90 million to 120 million unique TCR beta sequences derived from approximately 170 million T cells. Study-level findings and limits: The authors later found HLA-associated TCR beta chains more clonally expanded than equally common others. The CMV antigen specificity of a few CMV-associated chains was confirmed through in vitro analysis.

The germline V gene has CDR1 SGHRS and CDR2 YFSETQ. Trimming took off 1 base at V and 0 bases at J, with 11 bases between the two ends. This CDR3 comprises 17 residues. The source is a woman between 55 and 75 years old in good health and CMV-seropositive. V and J are TRBV5-1 and TRBJ2-6, with D perhaps TRBD2 (6 bases). The sample comprised PBMCs. DNA of the CDR3: TGCGCCAGCAGCTTGTGGGCCGGGAGCTCTGGGGCCAACGTCCTGACTTTC. Translated, it gives CASSLWAGSSGANVLTF.